Listed below are T cell receptor beta chains from one sample, sequenced in a study of spatial heterogeneity in lung cancer. TCRdb used MiXCR to reprocess the 5' RACE reads, holding one entry per CDR3 protein. The data show 50,000 to 65,000 distinct CDR3 sequences, less than 10% seen once. Sequenced material: PBMCs, taken at surgery. All receptors come from a female donor with early-stage non-small cell lung cancer. The CDR3 runs from the conserved cysteine through the conserved F or W. Fields, in order: clone size, J gene, D gene, V gene, CDR3 DNA, CDR3 protein. D genes are given only for firm matches. Part of the rows lack a size; the others show once, few, many or a class for expanded clones.

many TRBJ1-2 NA TRBV12-3/TRBV12-4 TGTGCCAGCAGTTTCAGCTCTAGCTATGGCTACACCTTC CASSFSSSYGYTF
NA TRBJ2-5 TRBD1 TRBV30 TGTGCCTGGAGACGGTGGGACAGGCAAGAGACCCAGTACTTC CAWRRWDRQETQYF
few TRBJ2-3 NA TRBV14 TGTGCCAGCAGACCGGGGCTTAGCACAGATACGCAGTATTTT CASRPGLSTDTQYF
few TRBJ2-1 TRBD1 TRBV7-7 TGTGCCAGCAGCCGTAAGGCAGGGGGCTCTGAGCAGTTCTTC CASSRKAGGSEQFF
many TRBJ2-1 NA TRBV5-8 TGTGCCAGCAGCTTGGAGAGGGGCAGGAATGAGCAGTTCTTC CASSLERGRNEQFF
many TRBJ2-1 NA TRBV7-2 TGTGCCAGCAGCTTACGCCCTCCAGGAGCCGGTGAGCAGTTCTTC CASSLRPPGAGEQFF
many TRBJ1-2 NA TRBV30 TGTGCCTGGAGTACGCCATTCGGGGGCTACACCTTC CAWSTPFGGYTF
many TRBJ2-1 TRBD2 TRBV7-2 TGTGCCAGCAGCCTAGCAGGGACTAGCGGGAGGGCCGCTGAGCAGTTCTTC CASSLAGTSGRAAEQFF
many TRBJ2-7 TRBD2 TRBV29-1 TGCAGCTTTGGGGCGGGAGTTGGGTACGAGCAGTACTTC CSFGAGVGYEQYF
NA TRBJ2-7 TRBD2 TRBV7-3 TGTGCCAGCAGCTTAACGGCTAGCGGGAGCTCCTACGAGCAGTACTTC CASSLTASGSSYEQYF
medium-sized TRBJ1-5 NA TRBV20-1 TGCAGTGCTAGTTTCGGGAAACGGCAGCCCCAGCATTTT CSASFGKRQPQHF
few TRBJ2-1 NA TRBV28 TGTGCCAGCAACCCCCCGGGGTTTATAGACGGTAATGAGCAGTTCTTC CASNPPGFIDGNEQFF
NA TRBJ2-7 NA TRBV28 TGTGCCAGCAGTTTGTGGAGGGGGGGAGTTGGGTCCTACGAGCAGTACTTC CASSLWRGGVGSYEQYF
few TRBJ2-6 TRBD2 TRBV28 TGTGCCAGCGCTACGGGGGGTCTATCTGGGGCCAACGTCCTGACTTTC CASATGGLSGANVLTF
NA TRBJ2-7 TRBD2 TRBV19 TGTGCCAGTAGTGATCCGGGACTAGGTAGCTACGAGCAGTACTTC CASSDPGLGSYEQYF
NA TRBJ1-1 NA TRBV24-1 TGTGCCACCAGAAAGGGGTACGGCACTGAAGCTTTCTTT CATRKGYGTEAFF
many TRBJ1-6 NA TRBV5-1 TGCGCCAGCAGCTTAGAGGGTTCACCCCTCCACTTT CASSLEGSPLHF
few TRBJ2-1 NA TRBV6-6 TGTGCCAGCAGATATAGCGGTAATGAGCAGTTCTTC CASRYSGNEQFF
NA TRBJ2-1 NA TRBV25-1 TGTGCCAGCAGTGATGGGGGGCTTACCTACAATGAGCAGTTCTTC CASSDGGLTYNEQFF
few TRBJ2-2 TRBD2 TRBV10-1 TGCGCCAGCAGTGATGCTAGCGGGAGGACGGGGGAGCTGTTTTTT CASSDASGRTGELFF
NA TRBJ1-1 NA TRBV9 TGTGCCAGCAGCCCCCGGTCGGGGAACACTGAAGCTTTCTTT CASSPRSGNTEAFF
few TRBJ2-2 NA TRBV7-3 TGTGCCAGCAGCCCCTCGCGGGCGGAGAACACCGGGGAGCTGTTTTTT CASSPSRAENTGELFF
many TRBJ2-1 TRBD1 TRBV24-1 TGTGCCACCAGTTTCTCTGGGACAGGGACGAATGAGCAGTTCTTC CATSFSGTGTNEQFF
NA TRBJ1-1 NA TRBV5-6 TGTGCCAGCAGCTTGGTCGGTCGGGATCCTCAAACGAACACTGAAGCTTTCTTT CASSLVGRDPQTNTEAFF